The rows below give T cell receptor beta chains drawn from one sample of a study of patients and donors after allogeneic stem cell transplantation. MiXCR, applied by TCRdb to the RT-PCR reads, yields one record per CDR3 protein. This sample carries 390,000 or so distinct CDR3 sequences, under 20% of them seen once, and the ten largest clones take less than 8%. The sample was blood, either unsorted or a sorted T cell fraction (not recorded which). These receptor sequences come from a human donor who was either an allogeneic HSCT recipient or a stem cell or donor lymphocyte infusion donor (not recorded which). It is not recorded whose cells these are; they may come from a transplant donor. The CDR3 runs from the conserved cysteine through the conserved F or W. The order of the fields is CDR3 DNA, CDR3 protein, clone size, V gene, J gene, D gene. A D gene is named only where the DNA matches it firmly. Clone size, where shown, is once, few, many, or a class for clones that have expanded.

CDR3nt: TGCGCCAGCAGCCAAGACGGCGGGGGGACCTCTATATATGAGCAGTTCTTC; CDR3aa: CASSQDGGGTSIYEQFF; abundance: .; v_gene: TRBV4-1; j_gene: TRBJ2-1; d_gene: TRBD2
CDR3nt: TGTGCCATCAGGGTGACAGGGTATACTACTGAAGCTTTCTTT; CDR3aa: CAIRVTGYTTEAFF; abundance: few; v_gene: TRBV10-3; j_gene: TRBJ1-1; d_gene: TRBD1
CDR3nt: TGTGCCAGCAGACCTATTAGCGGGAGCCGTACAGATACGCAGTATTTT; CDR3aa: CASRPISGSRTDTQYF; abundance: few; v_gene: TRBV12-3/TRBV12-4; j_gene: TRBJ2-3; d_gene: TRBD2
CDR3nt: TGTGCCAGCAGCCCGACAGGGTGGGGTGAAAAACTGTTTTTT; CDR3aa: CASSPTGWGEKLFF; abundance: .; v_gene: TRBV7-8; j_gene: TRBJ1-4; d_gene: TRBD1
CDR3nt: TGTGCCACCAGCAGAGATCGTCCGTCCTCCTACGAGCAGTACTTC; CDR3aa: CATSRDRPSSYEQYF; abundance: few; v_gene: TRBV15; j_gene: TRBJ2-7; d_gene: .
CDR3nt: TGCGCCAGCAGCTTGGTGGGGGCTACGAACACCGGGGAGCTGTTTTTT; CDR3aa: CASSLVGATNTGELFF; abundance: many; v_gene: TRBV5-1; j_gene: TRBJ2-2; d_gene: .
CDR3nt: TGTGCCAGCCTCCAGGACAGTAATGAAAAACTGTTTTTT; CDR3aa: CASLQDSNEKLFF; abundance: .; v_gene: TRBV2; j_gene: TRBJ1-4; d_gene: .
CDR3nt: TGTGCCAGCAGGGCTCCTGGTCTAGGGGACACTGAAGCTTTCTTT; CDR3aa: CASRAPGLGDTEAFF; abundance: .; v_gene: TRBV11-3; j_gene: TRBJ1-1; d_gene: .
CDR3nt: TGTGCTCAACAGGTTTACACTGAAGCTTTCTTT; CDR3aa: CAQQVYTEAFF; abundance: few; v_gene: TRBV11-1; j_gene: TRBJ1-1; d_gene: .
CDR3nt: TGCAGCGTTGAAAAGTCTAGCGGGGGGGCCTACGGGGAGCTGTTTTTT; CDR3aa: CSVEKSSGGAYGELFF; abundance: .; v_gene: TRBV29-1; j_gene: TRBJ2-2; d_gene: TRBD2
CDR3nt: TGTGCCAGCAGCAGATCAGGGGGAGCCACTGAAGCTTTCTTT; CDR3aa: CASSRSGGATEAFF; abundance: .; v_gene: TRBV7-3; j_gene: TRBJ1-1; d_gene: TRBD1
CDR3nt: TGTGCCAGCAGTTACTCGATCAGGGCCCTGGTGAACACTGAAGCTTTCTTT; CDR3aa: CASSYSIRALVNTEAFF; abundance: many; v_gene: TRBV6-5; j_gene: TRBJ1-1; d_gene: .
CDR3nt: TGTGCCAGCAGTTGGTCTAGCTCCTGGGAGCAGTTCTTC; CDR3aa: CASSWSSSWEQFF; abundance: few; v_gene: TRBV6-2/TRBV6-3; j_gene: TRBJ2-1; d_gene: .
CDR3nt: TGCAGCGTCGCCATCACCGGGGAGCTGTTTTTT; CDR3aa: CSVAITGELFF; abundance: many; v_gene: TRBV29-1; j_gene: TRBJ2-2; d_gene: .
CDR3nt: TGTGCCAGCAGTGAAGAATCAGCTTTCTTT; CDR3aa: CASSEESAFF; abundance: .; v_gene: TRBV2; j_gene: TRBJ1-1; d_gene: .
CDR3nt: TGTGCCAGCAGTGCGGGACAGCCAGATGGCTACACCTTC; CDR3aa: CASSAGQPDGYTF; abundance: .; v_gene: TRBV25-1; j_gene: TRBJ1-2; d_gene: TRBD1
CDR3nt: TGTGCCAGCAGCCCTCGGACAGGGGCAGCTGGAGAGGGCTACACCTTC; CDR3aa: CASSPRTGAAGEGYTF; abundance: few; v_gene: TRBV7-9; j_gene: TRBJ1-2; d_gene: TRBD1
CDR3nt: TGTGCCAGCAGCGTAGCTGGAGACAGCCATGGCTACACCTTC; CDR3aa: CASSVAGDSHGYTF; abundance: .; v_gene: TRBV9; j_gene: TRBJ1-2; d_gene: .
CDR3nt: TGCGCCAGCAGCTTGGTTGGCGGGAGACCCAATGAGCAGTTCTTC; CDR3aa: CASSLVGGRPNEQFF; abundance: few; v_gene: TRBV5-1; j_gene: TRBJ2-1; d_gene: TRBD2
CDR3nt: TGTGCCAGCAGTTGGACCCCGGCAGGCACAGATACGCAGTATTTT; CDR3aa: CASSWTPAGTDTQYF; abundance: .; v_gene: TRBV6-5; j_gene: TRBJ2-3; d_gene: .
CDR3nt: TGTGCCAGCTCAATTTCTGGGGCCGGAGCTACGCAGTATTTT; CDR3aa: CASSISGAGATQYF; abundance: once; v_gene: TRBV18; j_gene: TRBJ2-3; d_gene: .
CDR3nt: TGCGCCAGCAGCTTGCCGGGGACGGCTGAGCAGTTCTTC; CDR3aa: CASSLPGTAEQFF; abundance: .; v_gene: TRBV5-1; j_gene: TRBJ2-1; d_gene: .
CDR3nt: TGCGCCAGCAGTCAATCGAAGTATATAGACAATTCGAACACTGAAGCTTTCTTT; CDR3aa: CASSQSKYIDNSNTEAFF; abundance: .; v_gene: TRBV23-1; j_gene: TRBJ1-1; d_gene: .
CDR3nt: TGTGCCACCAGCAGAGCCGGGACAGGACTTAACTATGGCTACACCTTC; CDR3aa: CATSRAGTGLNYGYTF; abundance: few; v_gene: TRBV15; j_gene: TRBJ1-2; d_gene: TRBD1
CDR3nt: TGTGCCAGCAGTTACGATGGCGGGAATGGCTACACCTTC; CDR3aa: CASSYDGGNGYTF; abundance: .; v_gene: TRBV6-5; j_gene: TRBJ1-2; d_gene: .
CDR3nt: TGCAGTGCTAGAGCATCGGGTCAGGGTAATCAGCCCCAGCATTTT; CDR3aa: CSARASGQGNQPQHF; abundance: few; v_gene: TRBV20-1; j_gene: TRBJ1-5; d_gene: .
CDR3nt: TGCGCCAGCAGCTGGACGGTGAAAGACACTGAAGCTTTCTTT; CDR3aa: CASSWTVKDTEAFF; abundance: many; v_gene: TRBV5-1; j_gene: TRBJ1-1; d_gene: .
CDR3nt: TGTGCCAGCAGTCCCCCATGGGGGGAAAACACTGAAGCTTTCTTT; CDR3aa: CASSPPWGENTEAFF; abundance: .; v_gene: TRBV12-3/TRBV12-4; j_gene: TRBJ1-1; d_gene: .
CDR3nt: TGTGCCAGCAACAACTGGGGGGAGCTGTTTTTT; CDR3aa: CASNNWGELFF; abundance: many; v_gene: TRBV2; j_gene: TRBJ2-2; d_gene: .
CDR3nt: TGTGCCAGCAGTCTCAGGGGGCTATCCTCCTACAATGAGCAGTTCTTC; CDR3aa: CASSLRGLSSYNEQFF; abundance: many; v_gene: TRBV12-3/TRBV12-4; j_gene: TRBJ2-1; d_gene: TRBD1
CDR3nt: TGTGCCAGCAGTTTGCGACGGGACAGGGGCAATTCACCCCTCCACTTT; CDR3aa: CASSLRRDRGNSPLHF; abundance: many; v_gene: TRBV12-3/TRBV12-4; j_gene: TRBJ1-6; d_gene: TRBD1
CDR3nt: TGCGCCAGCAGCCAAGATTGGACCGAGCAGTACTTC; CDR3aa: CASSQDWTEQYF; abundance: few; v_gene: TRBV4-1; j_gene: TRBJ2-7; d_gene: .
CDR3nt: TGCGCCAGCAGCTTGGGGCGGCCCAAGAACACCGGGGAGCTGTTTTTT; CDR3aa: CASSLGRPKNTGELFF; abundance: few; v_gene: TRBV5-1; j_gene: TRBJ2-2; d_gene: .
CDR3nt: TGTGCCAGCAGCTTGGTAGGGCGGTTGGAGACCCAGTACTTC; CDR3aa: CASSLVGRLETQYF; abundance: .; v_gene: TRBV5-6; j_gene: TRBJ2-5; d_gene: .
CDR3nt: TGCAGCGTTGGGTCCCGAGGAGTCAACACCGGGGAGCTGTTTTTT; CDR3aa: CSVGSRGVNTGELFF; abundance: few; v_gene: TRBV29-1; j_gene: TRBJ2-2; d_gene: .
CDR3nt: TGTGCCAGCAGCTTGGCCGCGTTGGCAGGGGGCGCCTACGAGCAGTACTTC; CDR3aa: CASSLAALAGGAYEQYF; abundance: .; v_gene: TRBV5-5; j_gene: TRBJ2-7; d_gene: TRBD1
CDR3nt: TGTGCCAGCAGCTTATCCGGGACAAAGCGCGAAAAACTGTTTTTT; CDR3aa: CASSLSGTKREKLFF; abundance: few; v_gene: TRBV7-2; j_gene: TRBJ1-4; d_gene: .
CDR3nt: TGTGCCAGCAGTGTCGTTTTGAACACCGGGGAGCTGTTTTTT; CDR3aa: CASSVVLNTGELFF; abundance: few; v_gene: TRBV2; j_gene: TRBJ2-2; d_gene: .
CDR3nt: TGTGCCAGCAGTCCTCCCGGGACAAAATACGAGCAGTACTTC; CDR3aa: CASSPPGTKYEQYF; abundance: .; v_gene: TRBV11-3; j_gene: TRBJ2-7; d_gene: .
CDR3nt: TGTGCCAGCAATCTCCGCCTCCGGGGCCGTGGGGACACTGAAGCTTTCTTT; CDR3aa: CASNLRLRGRGDTEAFF; abundance: .; v_gene: TRBV2; j_gene: TRBJ1-1; d_gene: .
CDR3nt: TGTGCCACCGGCCGGGTGGGCACAGATACGCAGTATTTT; CDR3aa: CATGRVGTDTQYF; abundance: .; v_gene: TRBV15; j_gene: TRBJ2-3; d_gene: .